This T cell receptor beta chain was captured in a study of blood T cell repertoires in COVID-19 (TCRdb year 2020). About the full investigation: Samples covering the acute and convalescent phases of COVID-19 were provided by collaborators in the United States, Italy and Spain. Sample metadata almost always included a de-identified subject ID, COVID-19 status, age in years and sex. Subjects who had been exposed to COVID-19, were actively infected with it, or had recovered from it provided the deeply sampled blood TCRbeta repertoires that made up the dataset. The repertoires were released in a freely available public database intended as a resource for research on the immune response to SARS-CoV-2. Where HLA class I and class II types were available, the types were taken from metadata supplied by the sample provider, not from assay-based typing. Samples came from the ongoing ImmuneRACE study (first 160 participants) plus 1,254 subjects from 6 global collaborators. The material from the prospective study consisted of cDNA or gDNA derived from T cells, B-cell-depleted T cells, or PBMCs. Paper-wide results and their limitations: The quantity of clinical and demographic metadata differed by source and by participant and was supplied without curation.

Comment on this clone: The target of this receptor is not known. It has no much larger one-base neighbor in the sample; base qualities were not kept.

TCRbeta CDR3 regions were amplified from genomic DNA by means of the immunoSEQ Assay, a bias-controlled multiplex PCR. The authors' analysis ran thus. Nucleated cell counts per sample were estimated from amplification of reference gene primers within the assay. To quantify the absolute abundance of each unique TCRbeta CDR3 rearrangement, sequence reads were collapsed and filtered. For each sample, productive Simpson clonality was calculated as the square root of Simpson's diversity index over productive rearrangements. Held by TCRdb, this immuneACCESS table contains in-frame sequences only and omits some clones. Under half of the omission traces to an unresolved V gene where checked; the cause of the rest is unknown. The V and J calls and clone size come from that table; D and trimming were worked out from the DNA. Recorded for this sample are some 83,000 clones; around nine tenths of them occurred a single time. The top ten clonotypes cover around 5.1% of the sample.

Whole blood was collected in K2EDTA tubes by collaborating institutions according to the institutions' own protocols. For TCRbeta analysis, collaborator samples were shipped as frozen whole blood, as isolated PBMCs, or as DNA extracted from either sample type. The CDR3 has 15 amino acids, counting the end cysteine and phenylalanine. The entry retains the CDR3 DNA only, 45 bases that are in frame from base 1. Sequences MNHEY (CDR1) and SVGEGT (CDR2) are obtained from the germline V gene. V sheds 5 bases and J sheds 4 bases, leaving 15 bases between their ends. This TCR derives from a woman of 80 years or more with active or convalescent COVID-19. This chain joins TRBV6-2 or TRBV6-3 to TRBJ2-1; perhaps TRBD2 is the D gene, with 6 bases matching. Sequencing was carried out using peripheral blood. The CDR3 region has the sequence CASSRFFGTYNEQFF. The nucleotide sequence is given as TGTGCCAGCAGTCGTTTTTTCGGGACTTACAATGAGCAGTTCTTC.